The source of this TCR beta chain is a study of T cells in Graves' hyperthyroidism and ophthalmopathy. CDR3 size: 14 residues. V was pared by 1 base and J by 5 bases, with 10 bases between. Germline-derived CDR1 and CDR2 are KGHDR and SFDVKD. A note on this clonotype: Its antigen is undetermined.

Findings and limits, study-wide: In blood, most of the thyroid clonotypes expanded above 0.001 were also present.

Template material for amplifying TCR beta CDR3 regions consisted of RNA transcripts. Primed by the HTBI set, a first-round RT-PCR was run on the TCR CDR3. TCRdb passed the multiplex PCR reads through MiXCR, listing each CDR3 protein once. The sample yields about 420,000 distinct CDR3 sequences, approximately 15% seen once. The hyperthyroidism patients had all been newly diagnosed, and their disease duration was under 2 months. Their ages ranged from 18 to 65 years. Clinical symptoms, serum thyroxine, TRAb, thyroid ultrasound and orbital computed tomography established diagnosis. From less than 13 ml of fresh peripheral blood, PBMCs were isolated.

The source of this sequence is a woman between 18 and 30 years old with Graves' hyperthyroidism. The sample consisted of blood. The V and J genes are TRBV24-1 and TRBJ2-5; D could derive from TRBD1 or TRBD2 (5 bases each). In nucleotides, the CDR3 is TGTGCCACCAGTGATTTTCGAGGGGATGAGACCCAGTACTTC. Its translation is CATSDFRGDETQYF.